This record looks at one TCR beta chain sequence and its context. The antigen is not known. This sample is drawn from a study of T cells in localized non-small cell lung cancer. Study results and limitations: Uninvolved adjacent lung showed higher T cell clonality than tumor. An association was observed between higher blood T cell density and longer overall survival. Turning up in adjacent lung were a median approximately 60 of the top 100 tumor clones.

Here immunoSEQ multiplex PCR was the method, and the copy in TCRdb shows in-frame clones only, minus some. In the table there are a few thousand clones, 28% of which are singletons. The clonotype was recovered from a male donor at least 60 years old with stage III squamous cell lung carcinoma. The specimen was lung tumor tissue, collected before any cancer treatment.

CDR3 sequence (DNA): TGTGCCAGCAACCAAGCACCGGGACTAGCTAGGCATGAGCAGTTCTTC. As protein: CASNQAPGLARHEQFF. This chain connects TRBV11-3 to TRBJ2-1; 9 bases fit TRBD2. The CDR3 extends over 16 amino acids. Germline CDR1 is SGHNT and CDR2 is YENEEA. With 7 bases clipped from V and 8 bases from J, the junction kept 15 bases outside the gene matches.